These T cell receptor beta chains were read from a single sample in a study of blood T cell repertoires in COVID-19. The repertoire was sequenced with immunoSEQ multiplex PCR; TCRdb's copy has only in-frame clones and lacks some. The table lists 150,000 to 200,000 clones, more than 80% of them singletons. Sequenced: peripheral blood. The source is a man over 45 with acute or convalescent COVID-19. CDR3s leave out the opening cysteine and the closing phenylalanine or tryptophan. D genes are given only for firm matches.

v_gene,j_gene,d_gene,CDR3aa
TRBV7-9,TRBJ2-1,NA,ASSLSNRDKGSNEQF
TRBV2,TRBJ1-4,NA,ASSPGVKLF
TRBV6-2/TRBV6-3,TRBJ2-7,TRBD1,ASSYPVRDRSGEQY
TRBV5-4,TRBJ2-2,NA,ASSLGGRGTGELF
TRBV13,TRBJ1-5,TRBD1,ASSRGQGYNQPQH
TRBV2,TRBJ1-2,NA,ASSLDRNYGYT
TRBV6-6,TRBJ1-6,NA,ASRTGRVSPLH
TRBV3-1/TRBV3-2,TRBJ1-2,NA,ASSRGDPYGYT
TRBV9,TRBJ2-2,TRBD2,ASSVDGSGRFGGDTGELF
TRBV7-2,TRBJ1-1,NA,ASSSSRNTEAF
TRBV27,TRBJ1-5,NA,ASSFRGDQPQH
TRBV19,TRBJ2-2,TRBD2,ASSSRTSGGAMAGELF
TRBV3-1/TRBV3-2,TRBJ2-2,TRBD2,ASSQEGTSGRRTGELF
TRBV6-5,TRBJ1-4,NA,ASRTATNEKLF
TRBV11-2,TRBJ1-3,NA,ASSLRHDSGNTIY
TRBV13,TRBJ2-7,TRBD2,ASSHLRTSGRGEQY
TRBV9,TRBJ2-2,NA,ASSVGVGVNTGELF
TRBV28,TRBJ1-4,NA,ASSFSDTTRQTNEKLF
TRBV5-1,TRBJ2-6,NA,ASTKGQGSAGANVLT
TRBV29-1,TRBJ2-1,TRBD2,SVTALAGTDNEQF
TRBV12-3/TRBV12-4,TRBJ1-3,NA,ASSFGDGNTIY
TRBV3-1/TRBV3-2,TRBJ2-5,NA,ASSQTEQETQY
TRBV6-6,TRBJ1-1,NA,ASKPVGGNTEAF
TRBV2,TRBJ2-3,TRBD2,ASRLAGGPDTQY
TRBV18,TRBJ2-2,NA,ASSPGLENTGELF
TRBV27,TRBJ1-1,TRBD1,ASSRKTGVNTEAF
TRBV4-2,TRBJ2-3,TRBD2,ASAATSGRTGTQY
TRBV4-2,TRBJ1-1,NA,ASSRDKNTEAF
TRBV18,TRBJ2-3,NA,ASSPPSGDTQY
TRBV4-2,TRBJ2-3,TRBD2,ASSRGLAGGLSTDTQY
TRBV10-3,TRBJ2-2,TRBD2,AISATSGGELF
TRBV24-1,TRBJ2-2,NA,ATSDLRPGELF
TRBV5-3,TRBJ1-5,TRBD1,ARSEGTAAWAYGNQPQH